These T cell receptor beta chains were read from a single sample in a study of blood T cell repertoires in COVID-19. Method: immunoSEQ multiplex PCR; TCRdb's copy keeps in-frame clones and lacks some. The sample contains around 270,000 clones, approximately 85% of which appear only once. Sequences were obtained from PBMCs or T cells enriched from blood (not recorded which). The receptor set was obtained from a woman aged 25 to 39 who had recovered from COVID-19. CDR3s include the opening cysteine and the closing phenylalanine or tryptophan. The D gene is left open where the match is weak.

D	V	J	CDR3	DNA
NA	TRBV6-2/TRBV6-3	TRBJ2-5	CASSYFPQGLMETQYF	TGTGCCAGCAGTTATTTTCCTCAGGGACTCATGGAGACCCAGTACTTC
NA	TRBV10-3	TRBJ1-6	CAISESNGVSPLHF	TGTGCCATCAGTGAGTCGAATGGAGTTTCACCCCTCCACTTT
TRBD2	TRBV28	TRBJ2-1	CASRQELAGSDEQFF	TGTGCCAGCAGACAGGAACTAGCGGGATCAGATGAGCAGTTCTTC
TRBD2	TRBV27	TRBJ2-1	CASSWGLAGFNEQFF	TGTGCCAGCAGTTGGGGACTAGCGGGTTTCAATGAGCAGTTCTTC
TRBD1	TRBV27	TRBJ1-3	CASGRRGQSGNTIYF	TGTGCCAGCGGGCGCAGGGGGCAATCTGGAAACACCATATATTTT
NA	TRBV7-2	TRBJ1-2	CASSLDREYTF	TGTGCCAGCAGCTTAGACAGGGAGTACACCTTC
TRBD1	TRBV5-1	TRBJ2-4	CASARTGGDIQYF	TGCGCCAGCGCCCGGACAGGGGGGGACATTCAGTACTTC
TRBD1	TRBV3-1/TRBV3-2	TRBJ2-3	CASSQNRDRGRDTQYF	TGTGCCAGCAGCCAGAACCGGGACAGGGGGCGAGATACGCAGTATTTT
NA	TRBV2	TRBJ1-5	CASSEGGRNQPQHF	TGTGCCAGCAGTGAGGGGGGGAGGAATCAGCCCCAGCATTTT
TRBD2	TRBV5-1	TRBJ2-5	CASSGGTSGETQYF	TGCGCCAGCAGCGGCGGGACTAGCGGAGAGACCCAGTACTTC
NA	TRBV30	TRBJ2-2	CAWSVIQGAELFF	TGTGCCTGGAGTGTTATACAGGGCGCGGAGCTGTTTTTT
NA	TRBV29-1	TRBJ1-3	CSVPQGPTIYF	TGCAGCGTTCCTCAGGGTCCAACCATATATTTT
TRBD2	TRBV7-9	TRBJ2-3	CASSLAERTSGRDGKRQYF	TGTGCCAGCAGCCTAGCTGAAAGAACTAGCGGGAGGGACGGGAAACGGCAGTATTTT
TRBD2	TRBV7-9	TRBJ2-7	CASSARKAGENYEQYF	TGTGCCAGCAGCGCCAGAAAGGCGGGAGAGAACTACGAGCAGTACTTC
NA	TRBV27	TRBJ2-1	CASSSDRTLSYNEQFF	TGTGCCAGCAGTTCTGACCGGACACTATCCTACAATGAGCAGTTCTTC
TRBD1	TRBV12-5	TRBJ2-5	CASGRDRLETQYF	TGTGCTAGTGGGAGGGACAGGTTAGAGACCCAGTACTTC
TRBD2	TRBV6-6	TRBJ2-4	CASSPGLALAKNIQYF	TGTGCCAGCAGCCCAGGACTAGCGCTAGCCAAAAACATTCAGTACTTC
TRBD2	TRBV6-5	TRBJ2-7	CASSMGSGGTYEQYF	TGTGCCAGCAGTATGGGCAGCGGGGGAACATACGAGCAGTACTTC
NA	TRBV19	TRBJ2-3	CASTEGSRVSTDTQYF	TGTGCCAGTACCGAAGGTAGCAGGGTTTCGACAGATACGCAGTATTTT
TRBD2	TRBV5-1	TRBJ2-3	CASSRGTSGGDTQYF	TGCGCCAGCAGCCGAGGGACTAGCGGGGGGGATACGCAGTATTTT
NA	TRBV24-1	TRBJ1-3	CATRGPGNTIYF	TGTGCCACCCGAGGTCCTGGAAACACCATATATTTT
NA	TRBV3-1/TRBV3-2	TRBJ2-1	CASSQERLAKVNEQFF	TGTGCCAGCAGCCAAGAAAGGCTAGCGAAGGTCAATGAGCAGTTCTTC